These 16 T cell receptor beta chains originate from one sample sequenced in a study of shared clonotypes between healthy human individuals. Cells designated naive CD8 were CD45RO-negative and were positively selected for CCR7, with terminally differentiated effector memory CD45RA+ cells excluded. The assay was immunoSEQ multiplex PCR, and TCRdb's table has in-frame clones only and misses some. In the table there are about 2.1 million clones, approximately 94% of which are singletons. Sequencing was carried out using naive CD8+ T cells from PBMCs. The source is a man between 18 and 35 years old in good health. Some clones in this sample may be carry-over from other donors' samples.

The chain couples TRBV7-9 to TRBJ1-2, with D perhaps TRBD1 (5 bases). Germline assignment: CDR1 SEHNR and CDR2 FQNEAQ (reference sequence). Trimming removed 2 bases at V and 3 bases at J, with 13 bases between. The length of the CDR3 is 15 residues. CDR3 nucleotide sequence: TGTGCCAGCAGCTTATTTGGGCAGGGTGACTATGGCTACACCTTC. Protein product: CASSLFGQGDYGYTF.

This chain connects TRBV19 to TRBJ1-1, with unresolved D. The germline gives CDR1 LNHDA, CDR2 SQIVND (reference sequence). This CDR3 contains 13 residues. The ends were cut back, 5 bases at V and 6 bases at J, with 13 bases in the middle. CDR3 DNA: TGTGCCAGTAGTCAGGAGATAACTCCTGAAGCTTTCTTT. This encodes CASSQEITPEAFF.

The chain links TRBV7-9 to TRBJ2-5; weak D call: TRBD2 (7 bases). The CDR3 has 17 residues. The germline V gene encodes CDR1 SEHNR and CDR2 FQNEAQ (reference sequence). Between the trimmed V and J ends, which lost 2 bases and 4 bases, there was a span of 20 bases. The CDR3 spells CASSLMGGLLHIETQYF. The CDR3 bases are TGTGCCAGCAGCTTAATGGGGGGGCTCCTCCATATAGAGACCCAGTACTTC. The variable domain in full, with the rest retrieved from reference TRBV7-9 and TRBJ2-5, is DTGVSQNPRHKITKRGQNVTFRCDPISEHNRLYWYRQTLGQGPEFLTYFQNEAQLEKSRLLSDRFSAERPKGSFSTLEIQRTEQGDSAMYLCASSLMGGLLHIETQYFGPGTRLLVL.

This chain connects TRBV7-9 to TRBJ2-1; 7 bases are a match to TRBD1. V shed 5 bases, J shed 7 bases, and the junction held 14 bases outside the gene matches. Germline lookup yields CDR1 SEHNR and CDR2 FQNEAQ (reference sequence). This CDR3 contains 16 residues. CDR3 nucleotides: TGTGCCAGCAGCCGACTCCCAACAGGGGAGAGAAATGAGCAGTTCTTC. Translating it yields CASSRLPTGERNEQFF.

This chain joins TRBV11-1 and TRBJ2-2; 11 bases align to TRBD2. Germline loops: CDR1 SGHAT, CDR2 FQDESV (reference sequence). The CDR3 runs to 17 residues. Trimming took 5 bases from V and 4 from J; bases not matched to a gene: 9. CDR3 loop: CASSLSGLAVVTGELFF. The CDR3 nucleotides are TGTGCCAGCAGCCTCTCGGGACTAGCGGTTGTCACCGGGGAGCTGTTTTTT.

The table lists this clone with a few counts. The rearrangement uses TRBV27 and TRBJ2-2; D gene ambiguous. The CDR3 extends over 15 amino acids. The germline V gene encodes CDR1 MNHEY and CDR2 SMNVEV (reference sequence). The germline V and J ends were trimmed by 0 bases and 3 bases, with 8 bases remaining between them. The CDR3 region is CASSLSNGYTGELFF. In DNA form, the CDR3 reads TGTGCCAGCAGTTTATCGAACGGTTACACCGGGGAGCTGTTTTTT.

The chain combines TRBV28 with TRBJ2-4, with D hard to call. Per germline, CDR1 MDHEN and CDR2 SYDVKM. V dropped 7 bases and J dropped 0 bases, with 7 bases sitting between them. The CDR3 spans 13 residues. The CDR3 reads CASTPKAKNIQYF. In DNA, the CDR3 is TGTGCCAGCACTCCTAAAGCCAAAAACATTCAGTACTTC.

The rearrangement links TRBV10-3 to TRBJ2-1; D might be TRBD1 (6 bases). Trimming removed 6 bases at V and 3 bases at J, with 9 bases between. Germline CDR1 and CDR2: ENHRY and SYGVKD. The length of the CDR3 is 13 residues. The CDR3 nucleotides read TGTGCCATCAGGGACAGCGTCTACAATGAGCAGTTCTTC. Translation: CAIRDSVYNEQFF.

This clone appeared a single time. The chain has TRBV27 and TRBJ2-2, with TRBD2 identical over 10 bases. With 2 bases clipped from V and 6 bases from J, the junction kept 9 bases outside the gene matches. The CDR3 runs to 17 residues. Germline V lookup: CDR1 MNHEY, CDR2 SMNVEV (reference sequence). CDR3 amino acids: CASSLPLAGEVPGELFF. The CDR3 region has the DNA TGTGCCAGCAGTTTACCTCTAGCGGGAGAGGTTCCCGGGGAGCTGTTTTTT.

The chain's CDR3 is CASTDPPMNTEAFF. The DNA of the CDR3 is TGCGCCAGCACTGACCCCCCGATGAACACTGAAGCTTTCTTT. This chain uses TRBV10-1 with TRBJ1-1; unclear D gene. V shed 7 bases and J shed 0 bases, with 12 bases lying between them. The CDR3 is made up of 14 amino acids. Germline V CDR1 and CDR2: WNHNN, SYGVQD (reference sequence).

The genes are TRBV6-5 and TRBJ2-1; TRBD2 matches at 11 bases. The CDR3 covers 15 residues. Germline values: CDR1 MNHEY, CDR2 SVGAGI. V gave up 2 bases and J gave up 6 bases; unmatched junction bases: 3. CDR3 DNA: TGTGCCAGCAGTTACCAGGGACTAGCGGTCAATGAGCAGTTCTTC. It encodes CASSYQGLAVNEQFF.

This clone occurred a few times. The chain joins TRBV13 to TRBJ1-1, with D possibly TRBD1 on 5 matching bases. Germline V gene lookup returns CDR1 PRHDT and CDR2 FYEKMQ (reference sequence). The germline V and J ends were trimmed by 5 bases and 2 bases, with 12 bases remaining between them. This CDR3 is 14 amino acids long. Written as DNA, the CDR3 is TGTGCCAGCAGCCCAGCCGGGGGTAACACTGAAGCTTTCTTT. Its translation: CASSPAGGNTEAFF.

This clone appeared a single time. The chain employs TRBV6-6 and TRBJ1-5; D is possibly TRBD1 (5 bases). The V end lost 2 bases, the J end lost 7 bases, and 12 bases lay between the germline ends. The germline CDR1 and CDR2 sequences are MNHNY and SVGAGI (reference sequence). This CDR3 region has 14 residues. This chain's CDR3 is CASSYPGLQQPQHF. DNA for the CDR3: TGTGCCAGCAGTTACCCGGGACTGCAGCAGCCCCAGCATTTT.

The chain couples TRBV29-1 to TRBJ2-1; D perhaps matches TRBD2 (5 bases). The CDR3 is 15 amino acids. CDR1 and CDR2 (germline): SQVTM, ANQGSEA. The V gene lost 7 bases and the J gene lost 3 bases, with 19 bases spanning the gap. CDR3 amino acids: CSANGRASSYNEQFF. CDR3 nucleotides: TGCAGCGCCAATGGGCGGGCCAGCAGCTACAATGAGCAGTTCTTC.

The V call is TRBV29-1, the J call TRBJ2-3; 9 bases are shared with TRBD2. Germline CDR1 SQVTM, CDR2 ANQGSEA. Germline trimming cut 7 bases from V and 6 bases from J; bases unmatched to any gene: 5. The CDR3 has 12 amino acids. The CDR3 nucleotides are TGCAGCGGACTAGCGGCCTCGGATACGCAGTATTTT. Residues: CSGLAASDTQYF.

The chain has TRBV7-3 and TRBJ2-3, with a weak D call TRBD2 (6 bases). The V end was cut by 2 bases, the J end by 4 bases, with 13 bases between. This CDR3 is 15 amino acids long. CDR1 SGHTA and CDR2 FQGTGA come from the germline V gene. The CDR3 DNA reads as TGTGCCAGCAGCTTATCCGGGAGTTGGGCAGATACGCAGTATTTT. Translating gives CASSLSGSWADTQYF. The full variable domain, rest sourced from reference TRBV7-3 and TRBJ2-3, is GAGVSQTPSNKVTEKGKYVELRCDPISGHTALYWYRQSLGQGPEFLIYFQGTGAADDSGLPNDRFFAVRPEGSVSTLKIQRTERGDSAVYLCASSLSGSWADTQYFGPGTRLTVL.